These 3 T cell receptor beta chains came from one sample sequenced in a study of T cell responses to AZD1222 COVID-19 vaccine. Sequencing used immunoSEQ multiplex PCR; TCRdb keeps in-frame clones, though not all of them. The data contain some 140,000 clones, 90% to 95% of them seen just once; the ten biggest clones take up 3.1%. Specimen: peripheral blood, collected on day 0 of AZD1222 vaccination. The receptors shown here come from an adult in good health.

CDR3 amino acids: CASSSGTSAITQYF. CDR3 DNA sequence: TGTGCCAGCAGCTCCGGGACTAGCGCAATTACGCAGTATTTT. This chain uses TRBV7-6 with TRBJ2-3; 10 bases are a match to TRBD2. This CDR3 region has 14 residues. Germline V gene data show CDR1 as SGHVS and CDR2 as FNYEAQ. J was trimmed by 8 bases and V by 4 bases; bases with no gene match: 6.

The chain recombines TRBV19 with TRBJ1-5; TRBD1 matches at 8 bases. The germline CDR1 and CDR2 sequences are LNHDA and SQIVND (reference sequence). The CDR3 is made up of 15 amino acids. The V and J ends lost 6 bases and 5 bases, in that order; junction bases with no gene match: 9. CDR3 amino acids: CASRAIGQGDQPQHF. Written as DNA, the CDR3 is TGTGCCAGTAGAGCCATTGGACAGGGTGATCAGCCCCAGCATTTT.

The rearrangement joins TRBV6-1 to TRBJ2-7, with TRBD1 matching 7 bases. The germline CDR1 and CDR2 sequences are MNHNS and SASEGT. This CDR3 spans 13 amino acids. V gave up 1 base and J gave up 6 bases; unmatched junction bases: 3. CDR3 nucleotide sequence: TGTGCCAGCAGTGAAGTACAGGGGCGCGAGCAGTACTTC. Translated: CASSEVQGREQYF.